This T cell receptor beta chain was captured in a study of cytomegalovirus exposure and HLA in healthy donors. On the study more broadly: Unique TCRs from HLA-typed donors, around 79 million of them, were held in an early data release. Study conclusions and caveats: Trimming of TCR beta V- and J-genes showed a link, identified in a later analysis, to a missense DCLRE1C variant. Using a false discovery rate of 0.05, a later analysis showed that 15,000 to 20,000 TCR beta sequences were associated with HLA alleles. HLA-A and HLA-B allele assignments for most subjects were reportedly predicted accurately using TCR beta sequences.

Germline assignment: CDR1 KGHSH and CDR2 LQKENI. With 5 bases removed from V and 8 bases from J, the gap between germline ends came to 12 bases. The CDR3 loop spans 12 amino acids. The primer mix had 60 Vbeta and 13 Jbeta primers. Measured with immunoSEQ multiplex PCR; TCRdb has only the in-frame clones, and not every one. The sample yields 75,000 to 100,000 clones, about 80% seen once. On this clone: No antigen is known for it.

The sequenced material came from PBMCs. The chain is built from TRBV18 and TRBJ1-2, with D uncertain. This TCR derives from a man in his 60s in good health and CMV-seropositive. This CDR3 is CASSFRGYGYTF. CDR3 bases: TGTGCCAGCTCATTCCGGGGTTACGGCTACACCTTC.